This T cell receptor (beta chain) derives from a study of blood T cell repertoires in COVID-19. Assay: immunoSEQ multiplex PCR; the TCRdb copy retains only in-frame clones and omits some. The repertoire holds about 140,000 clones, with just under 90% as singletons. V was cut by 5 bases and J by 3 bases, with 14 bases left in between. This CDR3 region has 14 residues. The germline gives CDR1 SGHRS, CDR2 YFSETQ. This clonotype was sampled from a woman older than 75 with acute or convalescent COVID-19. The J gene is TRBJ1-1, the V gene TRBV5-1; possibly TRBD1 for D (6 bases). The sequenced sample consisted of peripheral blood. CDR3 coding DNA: TGCGCCAGCAGTGGTCAGGGGCCTTACACTGAAGCTTTCTTT. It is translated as CASSGQGPYTEAFF.